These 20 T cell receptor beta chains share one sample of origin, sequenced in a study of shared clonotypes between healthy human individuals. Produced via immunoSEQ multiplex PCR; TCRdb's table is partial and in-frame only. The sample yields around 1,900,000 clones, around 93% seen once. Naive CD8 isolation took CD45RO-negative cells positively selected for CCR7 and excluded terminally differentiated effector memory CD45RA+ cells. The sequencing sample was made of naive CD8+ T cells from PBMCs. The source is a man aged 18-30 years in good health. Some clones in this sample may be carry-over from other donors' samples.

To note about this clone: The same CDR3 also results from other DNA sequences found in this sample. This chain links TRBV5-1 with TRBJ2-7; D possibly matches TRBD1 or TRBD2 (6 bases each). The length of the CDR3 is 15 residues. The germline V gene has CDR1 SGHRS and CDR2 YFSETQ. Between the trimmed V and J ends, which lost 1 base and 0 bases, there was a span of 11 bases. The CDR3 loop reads CASSLIGGGSYEQYF. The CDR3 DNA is TGCGCCAGCAGCTTGATCGGGGGCGGCTCCTACGAGCAGTACTTC.

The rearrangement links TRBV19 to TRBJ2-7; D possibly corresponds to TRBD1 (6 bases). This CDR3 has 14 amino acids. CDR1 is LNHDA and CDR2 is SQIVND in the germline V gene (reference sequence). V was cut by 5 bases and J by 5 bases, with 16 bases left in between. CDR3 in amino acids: CASSPTGYGHEQYF. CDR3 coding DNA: TGTGCCAGTAGTCCAACAGGGTATGGTCACGAGCAGTACTTC. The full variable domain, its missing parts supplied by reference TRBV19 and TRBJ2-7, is DGGITQSPKYLFRKEGQNVTLSCEQNLNHDAMYWYRQDPGQGLRLIYYSQIVNDFQKGDIAEGYSVSREKKESFPLTVTSAQKNPTAFYLCASSPTGYGHEQYFGPGTRLTVT.

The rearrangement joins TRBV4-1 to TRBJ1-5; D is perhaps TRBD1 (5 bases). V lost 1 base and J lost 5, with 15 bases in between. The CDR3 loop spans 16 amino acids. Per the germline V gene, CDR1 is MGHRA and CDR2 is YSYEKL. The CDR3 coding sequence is TGCGCCAGCAGCCAAGGGGATAGGGGCAGGTATCAGCCCCAGCATTTT. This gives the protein CASSQGDRGRYQPQHF.

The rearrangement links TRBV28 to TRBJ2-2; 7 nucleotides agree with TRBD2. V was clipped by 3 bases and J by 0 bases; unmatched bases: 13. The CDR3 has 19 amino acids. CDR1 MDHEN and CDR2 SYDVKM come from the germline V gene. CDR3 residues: CASSFLRRGEGANTGELFF. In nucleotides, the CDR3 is TGTGCCAGCAGTTTCCTTAGACGGGGGGAGGGCGCGAACACCGGGGAGCTGTTTTTT.

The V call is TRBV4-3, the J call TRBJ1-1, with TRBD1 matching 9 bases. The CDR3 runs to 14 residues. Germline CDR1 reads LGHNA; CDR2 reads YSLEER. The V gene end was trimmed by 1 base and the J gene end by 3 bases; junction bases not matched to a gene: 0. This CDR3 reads CASSQGTGDTEAFF. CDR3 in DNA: TGCGCCAGCAGCCAAGGGACAGGGGACACTGAAGCTTTCTTT.

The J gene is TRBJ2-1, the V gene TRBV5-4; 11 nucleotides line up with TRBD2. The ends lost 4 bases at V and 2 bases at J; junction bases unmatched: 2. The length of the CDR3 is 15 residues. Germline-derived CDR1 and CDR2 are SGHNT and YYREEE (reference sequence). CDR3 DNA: TGTGCCAGCAGCCCGACTAGCGGGACCTACAATGAGCAGTTCTTC. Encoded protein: CASSPTSGTYNEQFF.

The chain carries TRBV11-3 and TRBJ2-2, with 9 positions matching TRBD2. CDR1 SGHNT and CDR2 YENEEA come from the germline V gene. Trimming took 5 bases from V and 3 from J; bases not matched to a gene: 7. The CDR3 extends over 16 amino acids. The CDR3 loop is CASSPRTSADTGELFF. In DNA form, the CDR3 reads TGTGCCAGCAGCCCCCGGACTAGCGCTGACACCGGGGAGCTGTTTTTT.

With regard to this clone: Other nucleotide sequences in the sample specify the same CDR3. DNA for the CDR3: TGTGCCAGCAGCTTAGGACAGGGAGCCTATGGCTACACCTTC. It codes for CASSLGQGAYGYTF. The rearrangement uses TRBV7-9 and TRBJ1-2, with 7 bases that match TRBD1. From germline, CDR1 is SEHNR and CDR2 FQNEAQ (reference sequence). The CDR3 is 14 amino acids. The ends lost 1 base at V and 4 bases at J; junction bases unmatched: 3. Drawing the rest from reference TRBV7-9 and TRBJ1-2, the complete variable domain is DTGVSQNPRHKITKRGQNVTFRCDPISEHNRLYWYRQTLGQGPEFLTYFQNEAQLEKSRLLSDRFSAERPKGSFSTLEIQRTEQGDSAMYLCASSLGQGAYGYTFGSGTRLTVV.

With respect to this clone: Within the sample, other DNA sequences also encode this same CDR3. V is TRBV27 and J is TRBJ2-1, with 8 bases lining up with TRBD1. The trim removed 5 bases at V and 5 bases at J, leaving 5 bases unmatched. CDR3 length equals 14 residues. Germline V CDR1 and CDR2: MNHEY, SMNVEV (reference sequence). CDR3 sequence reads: CASSIQGADNEQFF. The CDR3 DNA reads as TGTGCCAGCAGTATCCAGGGGGCAGACAATGAGCAGTTCTTC.

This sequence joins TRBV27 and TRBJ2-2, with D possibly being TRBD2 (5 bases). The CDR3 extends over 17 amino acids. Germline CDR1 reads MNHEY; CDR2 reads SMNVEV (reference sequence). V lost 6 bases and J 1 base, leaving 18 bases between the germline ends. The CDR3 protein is CASSPLYRTGNTGELFF. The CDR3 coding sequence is TGTGCCAGCAGCCCCCTCTATCGGACTGGGAACACCGGGGAGCTGTTTTTT.

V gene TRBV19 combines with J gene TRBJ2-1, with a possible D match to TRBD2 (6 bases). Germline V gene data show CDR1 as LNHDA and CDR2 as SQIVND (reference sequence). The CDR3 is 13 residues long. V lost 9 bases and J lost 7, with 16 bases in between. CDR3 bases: TGTGCCAGCCAATTGACTAGTGGGAATGAGCAGTTCTTC. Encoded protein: CASQLTSGNEQFF. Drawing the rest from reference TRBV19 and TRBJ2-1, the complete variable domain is DGGITQSPKYLFRKEGQNVTLSCEQNLNHDAMYWYRQDPGQGLRLIYYSQIVNDFQKGDIAEGYSVSREKKESFPLTVTSAQKNPTAFYLCASQLTSGNEQFFGPGTRLTVL.

CDR3 amino acids: CATSSDRDEQYF. For the CDR3, the DNA is TGTGCCACCAGCAGCGACAGGGACGAGCAGTACTTC. The J gene is TRBJ2-7, the V gene TRBV15; TRBD1 matches at 7 bases. The V and J ends lost 3 bases and 5 bases, in that order; junction bases with no gene match: 1. CDR1 is LNHNV and CDR2 is YYDKDF in the germline V gene (reference sequence). The CDR3 is 12 amino acids.

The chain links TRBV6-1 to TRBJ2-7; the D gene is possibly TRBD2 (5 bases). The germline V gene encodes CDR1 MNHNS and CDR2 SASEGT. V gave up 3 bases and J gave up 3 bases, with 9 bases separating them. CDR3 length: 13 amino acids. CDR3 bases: TGTGCCAGCAGTGAGCCGGGGAGCTACGAGCAGTACTTC. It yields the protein CASSEPGSYEQYF.

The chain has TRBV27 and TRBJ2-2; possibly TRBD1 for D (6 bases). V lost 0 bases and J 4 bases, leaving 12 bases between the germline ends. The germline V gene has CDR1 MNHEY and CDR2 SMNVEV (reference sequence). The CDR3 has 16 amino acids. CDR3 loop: CASSLSGHWGTGELFF. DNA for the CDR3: TGTGCCAGCAGTTTATCGGGACATTGGGGCACCGGGGAGCTGTTTTTT.

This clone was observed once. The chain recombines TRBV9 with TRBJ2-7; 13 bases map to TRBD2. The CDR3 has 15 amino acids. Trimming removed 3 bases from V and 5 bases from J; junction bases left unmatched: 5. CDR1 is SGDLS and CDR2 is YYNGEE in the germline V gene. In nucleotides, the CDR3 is TGTGCCAGCAGCGCCTCCGGGACTAGCGGGAACGAGCAGTACTTC. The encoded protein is CASSASGTSGNEQYF.

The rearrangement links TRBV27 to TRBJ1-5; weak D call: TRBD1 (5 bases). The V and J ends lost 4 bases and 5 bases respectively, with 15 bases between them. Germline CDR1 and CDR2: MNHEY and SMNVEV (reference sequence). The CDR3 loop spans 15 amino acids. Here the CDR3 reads CASSWAGGGDQPQHF. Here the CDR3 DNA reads TGTGCCAGCAGTTGGGCGGGAGGAGGGGATCAGCCCCAGCATTTT.

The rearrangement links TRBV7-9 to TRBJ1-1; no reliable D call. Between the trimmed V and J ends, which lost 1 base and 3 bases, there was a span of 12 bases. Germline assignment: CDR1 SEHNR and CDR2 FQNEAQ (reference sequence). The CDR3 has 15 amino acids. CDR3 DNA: TGTGCCAGCAGCTTAGGGGTGGCTATTGACACTGAAGCTTTCTTT. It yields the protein CASSLGVAIDTEAFF.

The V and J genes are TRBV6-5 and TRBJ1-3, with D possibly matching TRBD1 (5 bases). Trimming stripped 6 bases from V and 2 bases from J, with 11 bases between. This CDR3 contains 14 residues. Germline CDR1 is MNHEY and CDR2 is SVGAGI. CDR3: CASSLGGTGNTIYF. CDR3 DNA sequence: TGTGCCAGCAGCCTCGGGGGTACTGGAAACACCATATATTTT.

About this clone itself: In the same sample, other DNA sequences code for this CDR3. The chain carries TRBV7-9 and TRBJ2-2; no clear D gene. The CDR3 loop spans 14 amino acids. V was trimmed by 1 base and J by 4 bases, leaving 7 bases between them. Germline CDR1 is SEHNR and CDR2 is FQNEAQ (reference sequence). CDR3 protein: CASSLVMGTGELFF. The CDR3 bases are TGTGCCAGCAGCTTAGTGATGGGCACCGGGGAGCTGTTTTTT. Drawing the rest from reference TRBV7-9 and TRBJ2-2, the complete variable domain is DTGVSQNPRHKITKRGQNVTFRCDPISEHNRLYWYRQTLGQGPEFLTYFQNEAQLEKSRLLSDRFSAERPKGSFSTLEIQRTEQGDSAMYLCASSLVMGTGELFFGEGSRLTVL.

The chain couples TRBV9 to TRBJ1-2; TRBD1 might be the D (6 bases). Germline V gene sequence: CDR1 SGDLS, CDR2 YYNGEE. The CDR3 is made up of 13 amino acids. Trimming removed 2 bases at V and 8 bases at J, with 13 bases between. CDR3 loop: CASSVGTLKGYTF. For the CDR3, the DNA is TGTGCCAGCAGCGTGGGGACATTGAAGGGCTACACCTTC.